This record concerns one TCR beta chain sequence. Its antigen remains unknown. Over several immunoSEQ plates, each subset's genomic DNA was distributed in even portions. The data were produced by immunoSEQ multiplex PCR, yet TCRdb's version contains in-frame clones alone and is incomplete. The data hold around 2.5 million clones, with more than 85% observed a single time. This CDR3 is built from 21 residues. In germline, CDR1 is WSHSY, CDR2 SAAADI. V lost 5 bases and J lost 5; bases outside the gene matches: 27. The data belong to a study of shared clonotypes between healthy human individuals. Study conclusions and caveats: Sharing of clonotypes among donors was expected to vary with sequencing depth. Memory subsets had estimated richness that was generally smaller than that of naive subsets. The study found about 5.1% of naive CD4 clonotypes shared across four donors.

The chain joins TRBV10-2 to TRBJ2-1; the match to TRBD2 covers 7 bases. The specimen sequenced was naive CD4+ T cells from PBMCs. Indicated subset: CD45RA+ positively selected. The sequence was collected from a man between 18 and 35 years old in good health. Some clones in this sample may be carry-over from other donors' samples. CDR3 coding DNA: TGCGCCAGCAGTTCAATCCGGTTCGGCGGTCGGTCTAGCGGATACGACAATGAGCAGTTCTTC. Amino acid sequence: CASSSIRFGGRSSGYDNEQFF.